This is a list of T cell receptor beta chains from one sample in a study of shared clonotypes between healthy human individuals. Sequenced by immunoSEQ multiplex PCR; TCRdb stores in-frame clones only, minus some. This table holds hundreds of thousands of clones, approximately 96% found once. Material: naive CD8+ T cells sorted from blood. The receptors originated from a woman aged 25 to 45 in good health. The CDR3 runs from the conserved cysteine through the conserved F or W. A D gene is named only where the DNA matches it firmly. Clone sizes are given selectively: once, few, many, or a class where the clone is expanded.

D,size,J,V,DNA,CDR3
-,few,TRBJ2-1,TRBV15,TGTGCCACCAGAGGACTGGGTTACAATGAGCAGTTCTTC,CATRGLGYNEQFF
-,-,TRBJ2-1,TRBV19,TGTGCCAGCGGAACCTCCTACAATGAGCAGTTCTTC,CASGTSYNEQFF
-,-,TRBJ2-7,TRBV27,TGTGCCAGCAGTTTGGGCGGGATTTCCTACGAGCAGTACTTC,CASSLGGISYEQYF
TRBD1,-,TRBJ2-7,TRBV27,TGTGCCAGCAGTCCCCCGGGACAGACTACCTACGAGCAGTACTTC,CASSPPGQTTYEQYF
-,once,TRBJ2-7,TRBV27,TGTGCCAGCAGTGTCATAAGCGGGTTTTACGAGCAGTACTTC,CASSVISGFYEQYF
-,-,TRBJ1-3,TRBV5-1,TGCGCCAGCAGCTTAAATAGGGAGACTGGAAACACCATATATTTT,CASSLNRETGNTIYF
-,-,TRBJ2-2,TRBV6-5,TGTGCCAGCAGTTACTCGATCCCTAGGCCCGGGGAGCTGTTTTTT,CASSYSIPRPGELFF
TRBD2,-,TRBJ2-1,TRBV7-9,TGTGCCAGCAGCGCCACCGGGACTAGCCTCAATGAGCAGTTCTTC,CASSATGTSLNEQFF
TRBD2,-,TRBJ2-7,TRBV28,TGTGCCAGCAGTGACGAGCGGGAGGCCGTCCACGAGCAGTACTTC,CASSDEREAVHEQYF
TRBD1,-,TRBJ2-7,TRBV29-1,TGCAGCGTTGTCCCTCGGGACAGTAACTACGAGCAGTACTTC,CSVVPRDSNYEQYF
TRBD2,-,TRBJ2-7,TRBV5-1,TGCGCCAGCAGCCTAGGGACTAGCGGGAGGAACGAGCAGTACTTC,CASSLGTSGRNEQYF
TRBD2,-,TRBJ2-7,TRBV9,TGTGCCAGCAGCCCTGGGACTAGCGGGAGTCTATCCGAGCAGTACTTC,CASSPGTSGSLSEQYF
TRBD2,-,TRBJ2-1,TRBV27,TGTGCCAGCAGTTTAGGGGCCCGACTAGCGGTCTACAATGAGCAGTTCTTC,CASSLGARLAVYNEQFF
-,once,TRBJ2-1,TRBV5-1,TGCGCCAGCTGCCAGGACGGGAGCTCCTACAATGAGCAGTTCTTC,CASCQDGSSYNEQFF
-,-,TRBJ2-7,TRBV9,TGTGCCAGCAGCGTCGGGGGCACCTACGAGCAGTACTTC,CASSVGGTYEQYF
-,-,TRBJ2-7,TRBV28,TGTGCCAGCAGTTCTTTTGACAAGGGGCCCTACGAGCAGTACTTC,CASSSFDKGPYEQYF
-,-,TRBJ1-2,TRBV7-2,TGTGCCAGCAGCTTTGGTCGCCTGGGTGGCACCTTC,CASSFGRLGGTF
-,-,TRBJ2-7,TRBV27,TGTGCCAGCATGACGCTAGGGCCTACCTACGAGCAGTACTTC,CASMTLGPTYEQYF
-,-,TRBJ1-4,TRBV10-2,TGCGCCAGCAGTGAGGCACAGGAGCCCGAAAAACTGTTTTTT,CASSEAQEPEKLFF
TRBD2,-,TRBJ2-7,TRBV13,TGTGCCAGCAGCTTAGGACTAGCGGGATACGAGCAGTACTTC,CASSLGLAGYEQYF
-,-,TRBJ2-7,TRBV21-1,TGTGCCAGCAGCAGGGGACTAGCGGGAACCTACGAGCAGTACTTC,CASSRGLAGTYEQYF
-,-,TRBJ2-1,TRBV28,TGTGCCAGCACCCTTGGAGGGCCTAGGAATGAGCAGTTCTTC,CASTLGGPRNEQFF
-,-,TRBJ1-1,TRBV27,TGTGCCACCGGGGGGCAGGGGAACACTGAAGCTTTCTTT,CATGGQGNTEAFF
-,-,TRBJ1-2,TRBV19,TGTGCCAGTATAGGAGCTAACTATGGCTACACCTTC,CASIGANYGYTF
TRBD1,-,TRBJ1-5,TRBV5-6,TGTGCCAGCAATCAGGGGGCGAGCAATCAGCCCCAGCATTTT,CASNQGASNQPQHF
TRBD2,-,TRBJ2-1,TRBV28,TGTGCCAGCAGTTTGGGAGCGGGGGTCCACAATGAGCAGTTCTTC,CASSLGAGVHNEQFF
TRBD2,-,TRBJ2-1,TRBV28,TGTGCCAGCAGTCCTTTAGCGGGAGTCAACAATGAGCAGTTCTTC,CASSPLAGVNNEQFF
TRBD1,-,TRBJ2-7,TRBV5-5,TGTGCCAGCAGCTTCCAGGGGGCAGAGTACGAGCAGTACTTC,CASSFQGAEYEQYF
-,-,TRBJ1-5,TRBV27,TGTGCCAGCAGTTCAATCAGACAGAGCAATCAGCCCCAGCATTTT,CASSSIRQSNQPQHF
-,-,TRBJ1-1,TRBV11-2,TGTGCCAGCAGCTTAGGATACTTAAGACAGAAATCAACGAACACTGAAGCTTTCTTT,CASSLGYLRQKSTNTEAFF
TRBD2,-,TRBJ2-3,TRBV2,TGTGCCAGCAGACGACTAGCGGGAGGTCCAGATACGCAGTATTTT,CASRRLAGGPDTQYF
-,-,TRBJ1-2,TRBV25-1,TGTGCCAGCACCACACCGGGGGGGAGCTACACCTTC,CASTTPGGSYTF
-,-,TRBJ2-3,TRBV4-2,TGTGCCAGCAGCCAAGAAAGGATCCCTACAGATACGCAGTATTTT,CASSQERIPTDTQYF
-,-,TRBJ2-1,TRBV4-1,TGCGCCAGCAGCCAGGCTGGGGGCTCCTACAATGAGCAGTTCTTC,CASSQAGGSYNEQFF
TRBD1,-,TRBJ2-7,TRBV28,TGTGCCAGCAGTTTGCCCTTGCCGGGACAGGGGACCTACGAGCAGTACTTC,CASSLPLPGQGTYEQYF
-,-,TRBJ2-1,TRBV21-1,TGTGCCAGCAGCAAAGTGCACCCCTACAATGAGCAGTTCTTC,CASSKVHPYNEQFF
-,-,TRBJ1-4,TRBV7-6,TGTGCCAGCAGCTCCTATACAAACGTGCTGTTTTTT,CASSSYTNVLFF
-,-,TRBJ2-3,TRBV28,TGTGCCAGCAGTTTGTTCGGGGGACTGGCCCCTCAGGATACGCAGTATTTT,CASSLFGGLAPQDTQYF
-,-,TRBJ2-2,TRBV28,TGTGCCAGCAGTCCGGACAATCCCGGCGGGGAGCTGTTTTTT,CASSPDNPGGELFF
-,-,TRBJ1-5,TRBV5-1,TGCGCCAGCAGCTATAATCAGCCCCAGCATTTT,CASSYNQPQHF
TRBD1,-,TRBJ2-1,TRBV7-6,TGTGCCAGCAGCTGGGACAGGTACAATGAGCAGTTCTTC,CASSWDRYNEQFF
TRBD2,-,TRBJ2-3,TRBV28,TGTGCCAGCAATTCGAGGTGGCTAGCGGGAGGGCCGAGCACAGATACGCAGTATTTT,CASNSRWLAGGPSTDTQYF
-,-,TRBJ2-7,TRBV19,TGTGCCAGTAGTCTGGGGGAGGTCGGTGTGGGGGCCTACGAGCAGTACTTC,CASSLGEVGVGAYEQYF
TRBD2,-,TRBJ2-2,TRBV6-5,TGTGCCAGCAGTGGGACTAGCACCGGGGAGCTGTTTTTT,CASSGTSTGELFF
TRBD2,-,TRBJ2-3,TRBV11-2,TGTGCCAGCAGCTTAGCCTGGACTAGCGGGGATACGCAGTATTTT,CASSLAWTSGDTQYF
-,-,TRBJ2-3,TRBV7-9,TGTGCCAGCAGCCCCCCCTTCGATCGCACAGATACGCAGTATTTT,CASSPPFDRTDTQYF
TRBD2,-,TRBJ2-5,TRBV7-9,TGTGCCAGCAGCTTGCCCCTAGCGGGGGGGGGAGAGACCCAGTACTTC,CASSLPLAGGGETQYF
TRBD1,-,TRBJ2-7,TRBV28,TGTGCCAGCAGTTCCGACCGGGACAGTTTATCCTACGAGCAGTACTTC,CASSSDRDSLSYEQYF
-,-,TRBJ2-7,TRBV7-8,TGTGCCAGCAGCTCCCGGGCCAGCGCGTTTCCCTACGAGCAGTACTTC,CASSSRASAFPYEQYF
-,-,TRBJ2-5,TRBV7-6,TGTGCCAGCAGCCAGTCCAGGGGGGAAGCGGAGACCCAGTACTTC,CASSQSRGEAETQYF
TRBD1,-,TRBJ1-4,TRBV15,TGTGCCACCAGCAGTACAGGGGCAAATGAAAAACTGTTTTTT,CATSSTGANEKLFF
-,once,TRBJ2-2,TRBV9,TGTGCCAGCAGCGTAGTTCACGGGGAGCTGTTTTTT,CASSVVHGELFF
-,once,TRBJ2-1,TRBV7-9,TGTGCCAGCAGCTCAAGGAATGAGCAGTTCTTC,CASSSRNEQFF
-,-,TRBJ1-4,TRBV5-6,TGTGCCAGCAGCATAGCCACGAGGCGGGATGAAAAACTGTTTTTT,CASSIATRRDEKLFF
-,once,TRBJ2-7,TRBV11-3,TGTGCCAGCAGCTTAGCGGAGGCAGGGCGCACTTGGGACTACGAGCAGTACTTC,CASSLAEAGRTWDYEQYF
TRBD1,-,TRBJ1-5,TRBV28,TGTGCCAGCAGGCAACCCGGACAGGGGGCGTATAGCAATCAGCCCCAGCATTTT,CASRQPGQGAYSNQPQHF
TRBD2,once,TRBJ2-7,TRBV19,TGTGCCAGTAGTCCCCTCATAGCGGGAGCCTCCGAGCAGTACTTC,CASSPLIAGASEQYF
-,-,TRBJ1-2,TRBV14,TGTGCCAGCAGCCAAGTGGAGGGGGGAAGTGGCTACACCTTC,CASSQVEGGSGYTF
-,-,TRBJ1-1,TRBV27,TGTGCCAGCAGTTTCCGGGGCATAAAGAACACTGAAGCTTTCTTT,CASSFRGIKNTEAFF
-,-,TRBJ2-1,TRBV2,TGTGCCAGCAGTGAGGGTTACAATGAGCAGTTCTTC,CASSEGYNEQFF